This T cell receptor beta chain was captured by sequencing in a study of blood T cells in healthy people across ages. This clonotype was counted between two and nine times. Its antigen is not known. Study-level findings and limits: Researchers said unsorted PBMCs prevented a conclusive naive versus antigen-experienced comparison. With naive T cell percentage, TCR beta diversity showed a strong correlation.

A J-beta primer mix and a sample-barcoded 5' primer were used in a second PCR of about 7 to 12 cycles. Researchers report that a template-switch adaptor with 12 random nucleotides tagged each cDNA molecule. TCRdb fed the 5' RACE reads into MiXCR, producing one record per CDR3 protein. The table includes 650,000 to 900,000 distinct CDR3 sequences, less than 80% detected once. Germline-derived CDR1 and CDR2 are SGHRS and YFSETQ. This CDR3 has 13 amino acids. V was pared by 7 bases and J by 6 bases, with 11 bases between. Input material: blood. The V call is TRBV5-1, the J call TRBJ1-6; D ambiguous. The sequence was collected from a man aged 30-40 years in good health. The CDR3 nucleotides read TGCGCCAGCCGAGACGAGCCTAATTCACCCCTCCACTTT. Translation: CASRDEPNSPLHF.